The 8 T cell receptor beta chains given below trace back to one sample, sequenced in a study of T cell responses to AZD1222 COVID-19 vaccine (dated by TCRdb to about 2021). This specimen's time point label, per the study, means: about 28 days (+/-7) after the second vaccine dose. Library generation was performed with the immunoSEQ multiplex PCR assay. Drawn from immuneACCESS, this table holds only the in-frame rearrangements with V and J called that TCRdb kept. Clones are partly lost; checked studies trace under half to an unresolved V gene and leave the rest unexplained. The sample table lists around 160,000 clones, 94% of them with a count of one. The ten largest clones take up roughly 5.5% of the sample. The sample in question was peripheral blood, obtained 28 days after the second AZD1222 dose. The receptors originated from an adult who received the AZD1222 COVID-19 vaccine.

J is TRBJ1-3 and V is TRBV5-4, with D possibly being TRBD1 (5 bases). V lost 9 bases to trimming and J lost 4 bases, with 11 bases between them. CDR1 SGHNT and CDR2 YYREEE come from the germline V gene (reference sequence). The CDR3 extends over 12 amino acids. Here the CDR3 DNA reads TGTGCCACCCCAGGGCAGGGAAACACCATATATTTT. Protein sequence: CATPGQGNTIYF.

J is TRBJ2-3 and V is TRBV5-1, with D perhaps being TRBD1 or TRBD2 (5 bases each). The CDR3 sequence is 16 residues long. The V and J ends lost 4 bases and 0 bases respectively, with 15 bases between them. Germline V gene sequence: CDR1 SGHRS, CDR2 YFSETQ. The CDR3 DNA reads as TGCGCCAGCAGCCTCCGGGGCGGCCCTAGCACAGATACGCAGTATTTT. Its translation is CASSLRGGPSTDTQYF. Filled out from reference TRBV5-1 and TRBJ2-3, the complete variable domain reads KAGVTQTPRYLIKTRGQQVTLSCSPISGHRSVSWYQQTPGQGLQFLFEYFSETQRNKGNFPGRFSGRQFSNSRSEMNVSTLELGDSALYLCASSLRGGPSTDTQYFGPGTRLTVL.

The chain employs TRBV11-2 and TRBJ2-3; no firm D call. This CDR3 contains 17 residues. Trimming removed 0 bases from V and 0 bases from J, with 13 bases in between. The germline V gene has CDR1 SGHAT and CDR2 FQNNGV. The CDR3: CASSLDLGSPSTDTQYF. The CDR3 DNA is TGTGCCAGCAGCTTAGATCTGGGATCCCCTAGCACAGATACGCAGTATTTT. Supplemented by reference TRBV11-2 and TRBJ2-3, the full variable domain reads EAGVAQSPRYKIIEKRQSVAFWCNPISGHATLYWYQQILGQGPKLLIQFQNNGVVDDSQLPKDRFSAERLKGVDSTLKIQPAKLEDSAVYLCASSLDLGSPSTDTQYFGPGTRLTVL.

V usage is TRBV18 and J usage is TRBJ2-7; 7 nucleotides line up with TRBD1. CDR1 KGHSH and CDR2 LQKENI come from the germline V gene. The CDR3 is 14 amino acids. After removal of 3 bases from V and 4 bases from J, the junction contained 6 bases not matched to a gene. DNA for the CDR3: TGTGCCAGCTCACCGGGACAGAGCCTATACGAGCAGTACTTC. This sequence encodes CASSPGQSLYEQYF. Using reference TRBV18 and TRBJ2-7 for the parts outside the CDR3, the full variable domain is NAGVMQNPRHLVRRRGQEARLRCSPMKGHSHVYWYRQLPEEGLKFMVYLQKENIIDESGMPKERFSAEFPKEGPSILRIQQVVRGDSAAYFCASSPGQSLYEQYFGPGTRLTVT.

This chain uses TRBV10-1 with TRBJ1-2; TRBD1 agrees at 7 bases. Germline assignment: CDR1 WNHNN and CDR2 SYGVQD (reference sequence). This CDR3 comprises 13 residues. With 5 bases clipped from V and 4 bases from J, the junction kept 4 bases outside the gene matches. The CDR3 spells CASSPGTVYGYTF. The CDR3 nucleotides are TGCGCCAGCAGTCCGGGGACAGTCTATGGCTACACCTTC.

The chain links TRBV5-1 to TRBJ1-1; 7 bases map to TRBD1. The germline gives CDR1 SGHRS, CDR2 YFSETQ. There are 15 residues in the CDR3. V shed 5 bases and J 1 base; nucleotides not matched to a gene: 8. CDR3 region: CASRLGRTGNTEAFF. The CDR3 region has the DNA TGCGCCAGCAGGCTCGGCCGGACAGGGAACACTGAAGCTTTCTTT.

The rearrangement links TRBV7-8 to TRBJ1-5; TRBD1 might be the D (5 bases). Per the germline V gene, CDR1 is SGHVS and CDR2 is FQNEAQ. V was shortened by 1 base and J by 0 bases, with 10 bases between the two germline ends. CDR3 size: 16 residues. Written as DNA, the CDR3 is TGTGCCAGCAGCTTAGAGGGGCGGTATAGCAATCAGCCCCAGCATTTT. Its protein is CASSLEGRYSNQPQHF.

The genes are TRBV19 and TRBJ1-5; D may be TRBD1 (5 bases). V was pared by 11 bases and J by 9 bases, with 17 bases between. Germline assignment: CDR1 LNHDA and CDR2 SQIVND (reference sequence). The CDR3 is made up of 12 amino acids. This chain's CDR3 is CASGSGWWPQHF. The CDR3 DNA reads TGTGCCTCAGGGTCAGGGTGGTGGCCCCAGCATTTT.